This is a list of T cell receptor beta chains from one sample in a study of untreated major depressive disorder. Some clones are missing from TCRdb's copy, which holds only in-frame ones; the method was immunoSEQ multiplex PCR. The table lists just over 20,000 clones, over 80% of them singletons. The material sequenced was CD4+ T cells from PBMCs. These receptors originate from a man aged 25-45 years in good health. Both conserved end residues are part of each CDR3.

j_call | v_call | cdr3_aa
TRBJ1-1 | TRBV11-3 | CASSLDSWQGHTEAFF
TRBJ1-5 | TRBV9 | CASSVPAIPNQPQHF
TRBJ1-2 | TRBV5-4 | CASSSRQGGNYGYTF
TRBJ1-1 | TRBV7-2 | CASSPYRAEAFF
TRBJ2-7 | TRBV6-6 | CASRHGPGSYEQYF
TRBJ1-4 | TRBV6-5 | CASSYSYRNEKLFF
TRBJ2-5 | TRBV5-1 | CASSALLAAYQETQYF
TRBJ1-1 | TRBV4-3 | CASSQQHRMNTEAFF
TRBJ2-5 | TRBV11-2 | CASSLGVRETQYF
TRBJ1-1 | TRBV19 | CASSSQGRNTEAFF
TRBJ2-3 | TRBV7-2 | CASSSLGQGAWDTQYF
TRBJ1-1 | TRBV30 | CAWDAGGENTEAFF
TRBJ2-5 | TRBV25-1 | CASSESGGPIQETQYF
TRBJ1-3 | TRBV6-5 | CASSSPGGGDGNTIYF
TRBJ2-5 | TRBV18 | CASSPYGGEETQYF
TRBJ1-1 | TRBV15 | CATRSGRERVNTEAFF
TRBJ2-4 | TRBV15 | CATSREGPTGGQNIQYF
TRBJ2-4 | TRBV6-6 | CASSYGGWNIQYF
TRBJ1-2 | TRBV1 | CTSSLPQGLISNYGYTF
TRBJ2-1 | TRBV18 | CASSPDRGYYNEQFF
TRBJ2-5 | TRBV5-1 | CASSLNTGGGETQYF
TRBJ1-2 | TRBV9 | CASSVAAGTAGYTF
TRBJ2-1 | TRBV10-3 | CAISESTGGSLGEQFF
TRBJ2-6 | TRBV11-2 | CASSLDSSGANVLTF
TRBJ2-3 | TRBV27 | CASSLSGRGSDTQYF
TRBJ2-7 | TRBV7-2 | CASSSTGSYEQYF
TRBJ2-1 | TRBV6-5 | CASRSWGREFNEQFF
TRBJ2-7 | TRBV5-4 | CASSSPTTVSYEQYF
TRBJ2-1 | TRBV9 | CASSVVTSGLDEQFF
TRBJ1-1 | TRBV2 | CASRNEGYTEAFF
TRBJ1-1 | TRBV7-2 | CASSLVGGKQNTEAFF
TRBJ1-5 | TRBV21-1 | CGTQGTDQPQHF
TRBJ2-3 | TRBV7-2 | CASSLNSRDTQYF
TRBJ1-2 | TRBV7-9 | CASSPDREGYGYTF
TRBJ2-4 | TRBV5-1 | CASGATGDIQYF
TRBJ1-2 | TRBV6-6 | CASSYDSTGYTF
TRBJ1-3 | TRBV9 | CASSVDPATLSGNTIYF
TRBJ2-3 | TRBV29-1 | CSVDSGTSTDTQYF
TRBJ1-2 | TRBV25-1 | CASSSWAGLANYGYTF
TRBJ2-4 | TRBV5-1 | CASSWRGSKNIQYF
TRBJ2-6 | TRBV6-1 | CASSSGASGANVLTF
TRBJ1-2 | TRBV2 | CARGADRQGGYGYTF
TRBJ2-5 | TRBV4-3 | CASSQDPLGSWETQYF
TRBJ2-2 | TRBV6-5 | CASEGAGPGELFF
TRBJ2-1 | TRBV4-1 | CASSPSYGLAIEQFF
TRBJ1-2 | TRBV5-1 | CASSLAALDRGYGYTF
TRBJ1-4 | TRBV5-4 | CASSIRATNEKLFF
TRBJ2-7 | TRBV6-1 | CASREAGAHEQYF
TRBJ2-5 | TRBV29-1 | CSVAPWEGGETQYF
TRBJ2-7 | TRBV4-3 | CASSQSLAGGTSSYEQYF
TRBJ1-3 | TRBV5-5 | CASSDLRDRTSGNTIYF
TRBJ2-7 | TRBV12-5 | CASGLLSGAYEQYF
TRBJ1-2 | TRBV29-1 | CSVVTDSFYGYTF
TRBJ2-3 | TRBV6-1 | CASSEWAYYTDTQYF
TRBJ2-7 | TRBV4-2 | CASSQETGGSSYEQYF
TRBJ2-1 | TRBV4-2 | CASSQEGGRIYNEQFF